The 27 T cell receptor beta chains below come from one sample, sequenced in a study of blood T cell repertoires in COVID-19. Sequencing used immunoSEQ multiplex PCR; TCRdb keeps in-frame clones, though not all of them. The top ten clones hold 2.5% to 3% of a sample with fewer than 350,000 clones, around 81% of them seen once. The sample consisted of peripheral blood. These receptor sequences come from a woman aged 55-75 years with active or convalescent COVID-19.

The rearrangement uses TRBV7-8 and TRBJ2-7; D unclear. Trimming took 2 bases from V and 3 from J, leaving 8 bases between them. The CDR3 covers 13 residues. The germline CDR1 and CDR2 sequences are SGHVS and FQNEAQ. The CDR3 spells CASSLFSGYEQYF. CDR3 nucleotides: TGTGCCAGCAGCTTATTTTCGGGCTACGAGCAGTACTTC.

The chain has TRBV5-5 and TRBJ2-7; TRBD1 might be the D (5 bases). From germline, CDR1 is SGHKS and CDR2 YYEKEE (reference sequence). With 0 bases removed from V and 2 bases from J, the gap between germline ends came to 9 bases. CDR3 length: 14 residues. CDR3 amino acids: CASSLEGHAYEQYF. CDR3 sequence (DNA): TGTGCCAGCAGCTTGGAGGGGCATGCCTACGAGCAGTACTTC.

This clone was recorded only once. This chain connects TRBV11-2 to TRBJ2-3, with D possibly matching TRBD1 (6 bases). CDR3 length: 16 amino acids. V lost 6 bases and J lost 2, with 18 bases in between. Germline V gene data show CDR1 as SGHAT and CDR2 as FQNNGV. CDR3 residues: CASRPWGRGFTDTQYF. The CDR3 nucleotides are TGTGCCAGCAGGCCATGGGGCAGGGGATTCACAGATACGCAGTATTTT.

The CDR3 coding sequence is TGTGCCAGCAGTGATCGGAGGGACTACAGGCAGTATTTT. It translates to CASSDRRDYRQYF. The chain is built from TRBV2 and TRBJ2-3; 7 bases match TRBD2. The germline V gene encodes CDR1 SNHLY and CDR2 FYNNEI. The CDR3 is 13 residues long. Germline trimming cut 3 bases from V and 11 bases from J; bases unmatched to any gene: 8.

This clone appeared once. The chain carries TRBV27 and TRBJ2-3; 9 bases agree with TRBD2. Germline V gives CDR1 MNHEY, CDR2 SMNVEV (reference sequence). The length of the CDR3 is 16 residues. Germline trimming cut 1 base from V and 5 bases from J; bases unmatched to any gene: 7. In nucleotides, the CDR3 is TGTGCCAGCAGTTTATTGGCGGGGGGGCGAATAGATACGCAGTATTTT. Translation gives CASSLLAGGRIDTQYF.

This clone appeared a single time. The CDR3, as DNA: TGCGCCAGCAGCCAAGACCGGACAGGGGGAGATGAAAAACTGTTTTTT. It yields the protein CASSQDRTGGDEKLFF. V and J are TRBV4-1 and TRBJ1-4; 10 nucleotides agree with TRBD1. With 0 bases clipped from V and 6 bases from J, the junction kept 4 bases outside the gene matches. CDR3 length: 16 residues. Germline CDR1 and CDR2: MGHRA and YSYEKL.

The V gene is TRBV7-9, the J gene TRBJ1-2; 7 positions agree with TRBD1. Per the germline V gene, CDR1 is SEHNR and CDR2 is FQNEAQ (reference sequence). The CDR3 length is 12 residues. The V gene end was trimmed by 5 bases and the J gene end by 5 bases; junction bases not matched to a gene: 2. DNA for the CDR3: TGTGCCAGCAGCCGGGACAGATATGGCTACACCTTC. Translating gives CASSRDRYGYTF. The variable domain in full, with the rest retrieved from reference TRBV7-9 and TRBJ1-2, is DTGVSQNPRHKITKRGQNVTFRCDPISEHNRLYWYRQTLGQGPEFLTYFQNEAQLEKSRLLSDRFSAERPKGSFSTLEIQRTEQGDSAMYLCASSRDRYGYTFGSGTRLTVV.

The count of this clone is one. This chain uses TRBV12-3 or TRBV12-4 with TRBJ2-1; D remains unclear. Trimming cost V 2 bases and J 10 bases, with 12 bases left between them. The CDR3 is made up of 13 amino acids. This chain's CDR3 is CASSLSTETEQFF. The CDR3 nucleotides read TGTGCCAGCAGTTTATCCACTGAAACCGAGCAGTTCTTC.

The chain employs TRBV6-5 and TRBJ1-2; no clear D gene. CDR1 MNHEY and CDR2 SVGAGI come from the germline V gene. The CDR3 extends over 12 amino acids. The ends were cut back, 6 bases at V and 7 bases at J, with 12 bases in the middle. The CDR3 DNA reads TGTGCCAGCAGCCCCCAGACGGGTGGCTACACCTTC. Translated, it gives CASSPQTGGYTF.

A few counts support this clone. At the DNA level, this CDR3 is encoded by other sequences in the same sample as well. V is TRBV10-3 and J is TRBJ1-3; D unresolved. V was shortened by 0 bases and J by 2 bases, with 8 bases between the two germline ends. The CDR3 is 15 amino acids. The germline CDR1 and CDR2 sequences are ENHRY and SYGVKD. The CDR3 is CAISESAGAGNTIYF. CDR3 bases: TGTGCCATCAGTGAGTCGGCAGGTGCTGGAAACACCATATATTTT.

This clone occurred a few times. The chain uses TRBV3-1 (or the pseudogene TRBV3-2) and TRBJ2-7, with D maybe TRBD2 (6 bases). The CDR3 length is 15 residues. The germline V gene has CDR1 LGHDT and CDR2 YNNKEL (reference sequence). V gave up 2 bases and J gave up 0 bases, with 11 bases separating them. CDR3: CASSQRLATSYEQYF. The CDR3 region has the DNA TGTGCCAGCAGCCAACGCCTAGCGACCTCCTACGAGCAGTACTTC.

The rearrangement joins TRBV4-1 to TRBJ1-3; TRBD1 agrees at 7 bases. Germline-derived CDR1 and CDR2 are MGHRA and YSYEKL. The CDR3 consists of 14 residues. With 5 bases clipped from V and 4 bases from J, the junction kept 5 bases outside the gene matches. The CDR3 sequence is CASSRLGQGNTIYF. CDR3 sequence (DNA): TGCGCCAGCAGCAGACTGGGACAGGGAAACACCATATATTTT.

This clone was detected only a few times. This chain connects TRBV7-9 to TRBJ2-7; TRBD1 agrees at 10 bases. The CDR3 spans 15 residues. In germline, CDR1 is SEHNR, CDR2 FQNEAQ (reference sequence). J lost 0 bases, V lost 5 bases, and 4 bases had no gene match. The CDR3 DNA reads as TGTGCCAGCAGCAAGGGACAGGGGTTCTCCTACGAGCAGTACTTC. Translation gives CASSKGQGFSYEQYF.

This clone was picked up one time. The chain combines TRBV19 with TRBJ2-4; 9 bases are shared with TRBD2. The CDR3 has 16 amino acids. Germline assignment: CDR1 LNHDA and CDR2 SQIVND (reference sequence). Germline trimming cut 2 bases from V and 2 bases from J; bases unmatched to any gene: 4. The CDR3 DNA follows: TGTGCCAGTAGTATAAGTAGCGGGGGACCCAAAAACATTCAGTACTTC. It yields the protein CASSISSGGPKNIQYF.

The chain is built from TRBV7-8 and TRBJ2-3; 8 positions agree with TRBD1. Germline loops: CDR1 SGHVS, CDR2 FQNEAQ. The CDR3 runs to 15 residues. With 2 bases clipped from V and 4 bases from J, the junction kept 5 bases outside the gene matches. As DNA, the CDR3 is TGTGCCAGCAGCTTACAGGGGGCCGGCGCAGATACGCAGTATTTT. Protein sequence: CASSLQGAGADTQYF.

This chain connects TRBV7-9 to TRBJ2-7; weak D call: TRBD1 (6 bases). Germline CDR1 reads SEHNR; CDR2 reads FQNEAQ (reference sequence). Trimming cost V 3 bases and J 4 bases, with 13 bases left between them. CDR3 size: 14 residues. The CDR3 DNA reads TGTGCCAGCAGCTTGCTACAGGGCCCTTACGAGCAGTACTTC. The encoded protein is CASSLLQGPYEQYF. Full variable domain (remainder filled in from reference TRBV7-9 and TRBJ2-7): DTGVSQNPRHKITKRGQNVTFRCDPISEHNRLYWYRQTLGQGPEFLTYFQNEAQLEKSRLLSDRFSAERPKGSFSTLEIQRTEQGDSAMYLCASSLLQGPYEQYFGPGTRLTVT.

This chain uses TRBV6-5 with TRBJ2-7, with D possibly being TRBD1 (6 bases). V was clipped by 6 bases and J by 2 bases, with 14 bases between them. Germline-derived CDR1 and CDR2 are MNHEY and SVGAGI. The CDR3 has 14 amino acids. CDR3 in DNA: TGTGCCAGCAGCTCAGGGGACAAAGCCTACGAGCAGTACTTC. It specifies CASSSGDKAYEQYF.

The CDR3 nucleotides are TGTGCCAGCAGGTGGCGGACTCCACAAGAGCAGTTCTTC. Its translation: CASRWRTPQEQFF. J is TRBJ2-1 and V is TRBV6-5; tentative D call: TRBD2 (5 bases). V dropped 6 bases and J dropped 10 bases, with 16 bases sitting between them. Looked up from germline, CDR1 is MNHEY and CDR2 is SVGAGI. The CDR3 is made up of 13 amino acids.

The chain has TRBV4-3 and TRBJ2-7, with a possible D match to TRBD1 (7 bases). CDR1 is LGHNA and CDR2 is YSLEER in the germline V gene. V was pared by 4 bases and J by 6 bases, with 16 bases between. The CDR3 has 14 amino acids. CDR3 DNA: TGCGCCAGCAGCCCCGGACAGGAGGGATCCGAGCAGTACTTC. Residues: CASSPGQEGSEQYF.

This clone has only a few counts. The chain couples TRBV28 to TRBJ1-1; a possible D gene is TRBD1 (5 bases). V gave up 3 bases and J gave up 2 bases, with 10 bases separating them. The CDR3 contains 14 residues. CDR1 is MDHEN and CDR2 is SYDVKM in the germline V gene. Written as DNA, the CDR3 is TGTGCCAGCAGTTTCTTGACAGAAAACACTGAAGCTTTCTTT. Translated: CASSFLTENTEAFF.

The chain is built from TRBV7-6 and TRBJ2-7; 13 bases fit TRBD2. The CDR3 contains 15 residues. Germline V gene sequence: CDR1 SGHVS, CDR2 FNYEAQ. J gave up 6 bases and V 1 base, and 3 bases lay outside the gene matches. Here the CDR3 reads CASSLGGLAGSEQYF. CDR3 bases: TGTGCCAGCAGCTTAGGGGGACTAGCGGGGTCCGAGCAGTACTTC.

The V and J genes are TRBV5-8 and TRBJ1-1; D perhaps matches TRBD1 (5 bases). Germline V CDR1 and CDR2: SGHTS, YDEGEE. The CDR3 covers 13 residues. Trimming took off 5 bases at V and 6 bases at J, with 14 bases between the two ends. CDR3 in amino acids: CASRYRDSPEAFF. In DNA form, the CDR3 reads TGTGCCAGCAGGTATAGGGACTCCCCTGAAGCTTTCTTT.

CDR3 loop: CASSPLPTGGGTEAFF. The DNA of the CDR3 is TGTGCCAGCAGCCCCCTTCCGACAGGGGGCGGGACTGAAGCTTTCTTT. This sequence joins TRBV3-1 (or the pseudogene TRBV3-2) and TRBJ1-1; 10 positions agree with TRBD1. The CDR3 runs 16 residues. V lost 4 bases to trimming and J lost 5 bases; unmatched junction nucleotides: 10. CDR1 is LGHDT and CDR2 is YNNKEL in the germline V gene (reference sequence).

V and J are TRBV16 and TRBJ2-1; 11 bases are shared with TRBD1. This CDR3 is 16 amino acids long. The J segment lost 7 bases and the V segment lost 2 bases, leaving 7 bases of the junction unmatched. Germline CDR1 KGHSY, CDR2 FQNENV. The CDR3 nucleotides read TGTGCCAGCAGCCAAGCGGCCGGGACAGGGGGGAATGAGCAGTTCTTC. It yields the protein CASSQAAGTGGNEQFF.

The V call is TRBV5-1, the J call TRBJ1-4; 7 nucleotides align to TRBD1. Trimming took 1 base from V and 2 from J; bases not matched to a gene: 5. CDR1 is SGHRS, CDR2 YFSETQ, per germline. The CDR3 runs to 16 residues. CDR3 sequence (DNA): TGCGCCAGCAGCTTGTGGTCGACAGGGACTAATGAAAAACTGTTTTTT. Its translation: CASSLWSTGTNEKLFF.

This chain links TRBV18 with TRBJ2-2; TRBD1 matches at 7 bases. CDR1 is KGHSH and CDR2 is LQKENI in the germline V gene. V trimming: 6 bases; J trimming: 2 bases; junction bases outside the gene matches: 6. This CDR3 has 15 residues. The CDR3 reads CASSRRDSNTGELFF. The CDR3 bases are TGTGCCAGCTCGCGTCGGGACAGCAACACCGGGGAGCTGTTTTTT.

The CDR3 bases are TGTGCCAGCAGCAACCCAACTGCTACGCGCCAGCATTTT. This sequence encodes CASSNPTATRQHF. The chain employs TRBV6-5 and TRBJ1-5; D remains unclear. V gave up 6 bases and J gave up 12 bases, with 18 bases separating them. The CDR3 has 13 amino acids. Germline values: CDR1 MNHEY, CDR2 SVGAGI.